The 22 T cell receptor beta chains below come from one sample, sequenced in a study of blood T cell repertoires in COVID-19. Produced via immunoSEQ multiplex PCR; TCRdb's table is partial and in-frame only. Of over 250,000 clones in the sample, 75% to 90% are singletons; the top ten hold approximately 2.2%. The sequencing input was peripheral blood. Source of these receptors: a man aged 50 to 60 with acute or convalescent COVID-19.

The chain recombines TRBV10-1 with TRBJ2-7; 11 bases agree with TRBD1. Per the germline V gene, CDR1 is WNHNN and CDR2 is SYGVQD (reference sequence). The CDR3 is 13 amino acids. Trimming took 4 bases from V and 9 from J; bases not matched to a gene: 5. This CDR3 is CASSAGTGGWQYF. The CDR3 DNA reads TGCGCCAGCAGTGCTGGGACAGGGGGTTGGCAGTACTTC.

This chain links TRBV2 with TRBJ1-2; no firm D call. Germline V gene data show CDR1 as SNHLY and CDR2 as FYNNEI. The V end lost 9 bases, the J end lost 6 bases, and 11 bases lay between the germline ends. CDR3 length: 11 residues. DNA for the CDR3: TGTGCCAGTACAATCAGGAATGGCTACACCTTC. This translates into CASTIRNGYTF.

The V call is TRBV18, the J call TRBJ1-3; D gene uncertain. Germline V gene lookup returns CDR1 KGHSH and CDR2 LQKENI. V lost 3 bases and J lost 4, with 10 bases in between. The CDR3 sequence is 14 residues long. CDR3 in DNA: TGTGCCAGCTCACCGGAATTGGGCGGAAACACCATATATTTT. This encodes CASSPELGGNTIYF.

V gene TRBV5-5 combines with J gene TRBJ1-4; TRBD1 agrees at 7 bases. CDR1 is SGHKS and CDR2 is YYEKEE in the germline V gene (reference sequence). With 0 bases clipped from V and 7 bases from J, the junction kept 6 bases outside the gene matches. CDR3 length: 15 amino acids. The CDR3 loop is CASSLGAGGREKLFF. The CDR3 DNA sequence: TGTGCCAGCAGCTTGGGGGCAGGGGGTCGTGAAAAACTGTTTTTT.

This chain connects TRBV2 to TRBJ1-2, with no clear D. Germline lookup yields CDR1 SNHLY and CDR2 FYNNEI. Trimming stripped 0 bases from V and 3 bases from J, with 5 bases between. The CDR3 is made up of 13 amino acids. The CDR3: CASSEASDYGYTF. The DNA of the CDR3 is TGTGCCAGCAGTGAAGCTTCGGACTATGGCTACACCTTC.

This sequence joins TRBV7-9 and TRBJ1-5, with D tentatively TRBD1 (5 bases). The CDR3 extends over 15 amino acids. CDR1 is SEHNR, CDR2 FQNEAQ, per germline (reference sequence). V shed 1 base and J shed 7 bases, with 14 bases lying between them. The CDR3 here is CASSLDQGQGQPQHF. CDR3 nucleotides: TGTGCCAGCAGCTTAGATCAGGGTCAAGGGCAGCCCCAGCATTTT. Complete variable domain (other parts from reference TRBV7-9 and TRBJ1-5): DTGVSQNPRHKITKRGQNVTFRCDPISEHNRLYWYRQTLGQGPEFLTYFQNEAQLEKSRLLSDRFSAERPKGSFSTLEIQRTEQGDSAMYLCASSLDQGQGQPQHFGDGTRLSIL.

V gene TRBV2 combines with J gene TRBJ2-5; D is unclear. Germline CDR1 reads SNHLY; CDR2 reads FYNNEI. This CDR3 contains 13 residues. Between the trimmed V and J ends, which lost 1 base and 1 base, there was a span of 4 bases. The CDR3: CASSEVSQETQYF. CDR3 sequence (DNA): TGTGCCAGCAGTGAAGTCAGCCAAGAGACCCAGTACTTC.

CDR3 region: CATSRDMTRNGYTF. CDR3 sequence (DNA): TGTGCCACCAGCAGAGATATGACTCGGAATGGCTACACCTTC. The chain recombines TRBV15 with TRBJ1-2; D uncertain. V lost 0 bases, J lost 6 bases, and 11 bases lay in between. The CDR3 contains 14 residues. Germline V gene sequence: CDR1 LNHNV, CDR2 YYDKDF (reference sequence).

The chain combines TRBV5-1 with TRBJ1-6; maybe TRBD1 (5 bases). Trimming left V 4 bases short and J 0 bases short, with 8 bases between. Germline CDR1 and CDR2: SGHRS and YFSETQ. The CDR3 consists of 15 residues. This CDR3 is CASSVDSSYNSPLHF. The CDR3 coding sequence is TGCGCCAGCAGCGTAGACAGCTCCTATAATTCACCCCTCCACTTT. Variable domain in full (rest from reference TRBV5-1 and TRBJ1-6): KAGVTQTPRYLIKTRGQQVTLSCSPISGHRSVSWYQQTPGQGLQFLFEYFSETQRNKGNFPGRFSGRQFSNSRSEMNVSTLELGDSALYLCASSVDSSYNSPLHFGNGTRLTVT.

This chain connects TRBV6-5 to TRBJ2-7, with 8 bases that match TRBD1. The CDR3 is made up of 14 amino acids. Germline values: CDR1 MNHEY, CDR2 SVGAGI. Unmatched junction bases numbered 5, after V lost 6 bases and J lost 1 base. The CDR3 reads CASREGQASYEQYF. The CDR3 nucleotides read TGTGCCAGCAGAGAGGGACAGGCTTCCTACGAGCAGTACTTC.

The genes are TRBV6-5 and TRBJ2-2, with 11 positions matching TRBD2. CDR1 is MNHEY and CDR2 is SVGAGI in the germline V gene. This CDR3 has 15 amino acids. The V gene end was trimmed by 6 bases and the J gene end by 4 bases; junction bases not matched to a gene: 4. CDR3 DNA sequence: TGTGCCAGCAGCGTAGCGGGGGGGCTCACCGGGGAGCTGTTTTTT. This encodes CASSVAGGLTGELFF.

This chain uses TRBV5-3 with TRBJ1-4; D is possibly TRBD1 (5 bases). TRBV5-3 qualifies as an ORF whose function is uncertain. This CDR3 has 15 residues. Trimming took 1 base from V and 8 from J, leaving 15 bases between them. The CDR3 here is CARSLIFRAWEKLFF. The CDR3 DNA reads as TGTGCCAGAAGCTTGATTTTCAGGGCTTGGGAAAAACTGTTTTTT.

The chain uses TRBV27 and TRBJ1-3; D gene uncertain. Germline CDR1 and CDR2: MNHEY and SMNVEV (reference sequence). The CDR3 runs 13 residues. V gave up 0 bases and J gave up 9 bases, with 9 bases separating them. CDR3 protein: CASSLSLGSTIYF. CDR3 DNA: TGTGCCAGCAGTTTATCCCTCGGTAGCACCATATATTTT.

V is TRBV27 and J is TRBJ2-4; D is uncertain. The germline CDR1 and CDR2 sequences are MNHEY and SMNVEV (reference sequence). The CDR3 is made up of 13 amino acids. V dropped 3 bases and J dropped 5 bases, with 8 bases sitting between them. For the CDR3, the DNA is TGTGCCAGCAGTTTTAACATCCAAAACATTCAGTACTTC. Amino acids: CASSFNIQNIQYF.

The rearrangement uses TRBV5-4 and TRBJ1-4; D gene uncertain. V dropped 5 bases and J dropped 4 bases, with 15 bases sitting between them. This CDR3 is built from 15 residues. Germline V gene sequence: CDR1 SGHNT, CDR2 YYREEE (reference sequence). CDR3: CASSSREAFNEKLFF. For the CDR3, the DNA is TGTGCCAGCAGTTCTCGGGAGGCTTTTAATGAAAAACTGTTTTTT.

The chain employs TRBV6-4 and TRBJ1-1; 8 nucleotides agree with TRBD1. V gave up 5 bases and J gave up 3 bases; unmatched junction bases: 8. Germline CDR1 and CDR2: MRHNA and SNTAGT. CDR3 size: 15 residues. CDR3 nucleotides: TGTGCCAGCAGTCCCGCAGGGGGCTTGGACACTGAAGCTTTCTTT. Protein: CASSPAGGLDTEAFF.

This chain uses TRBV10-3 with TRBJ1-2; TRBD1 matches at 7 bases. V was clipped by 0 bases and J by 8 bases; unmatched bases: 0. CDR3 length: 12 residues. The V gene's germline CDR1 is ENHRY and CDR2 SYGVKD. CDR3 DNA sequence: TGTGCCATCAGTGAGTCAGGGGGCGGCTACACCTTC. Amino acid sequence: CAISESGGGYTF.

This clone appeared once. The chain combines TRBV6-6 with TRBJ2-1; TRBD2 agrees at 11 bases. The CDR3 spans 16 residues. In germline, CDR1 is MNHNY, CDR2 SVGAGI (reference sequence). The V and J ends lost 8 bases and 0 bases, in that order; junction bases with no gene match: 6. The CDR3 protein is CASSLAGGSSYNEQFF. CDR3 nucleotide sequence: TGTGCCAGCTCCCTAGCGGGGGGCTCCTCCTACAATGAGCAGTTCTTC.

The chain is built from TRBV10-2 and TRBJ2-2; 11 nucleotides align to TRBD2. V was clipped by 6 bases and J by 6 bases; unmatched bases: 9. In germline, CDR1 is WSHSY, CDR2 SAAADI. This CDR3 is 16 amino acids long. CDR3 in amino acids: CASRNSGGAGPGELFF. The CDR3 nucleotides read TGCGCCAGCAGGAATAGCGGGGGGGCAGGGCCCGGGGAGCTGTTTTTT.

The chain carries TRBV4-1 and TRBJ1-2; D gene unclear. Germline loops: CDR1 MGHRA, CDR2 YSYEKL. Trimming took 1 base from V and 8 from J, leaving 17 bases between them. This CDR3 spans 15 amino acids. DNA for the CDR3: TGCGCCAGCAGCCAAGTAACAGAACGCCGAGTAGGCTACACCTTC. Encoded protein: CASSQVTERRVGYTF.

The J gene is TRBJ2-5, the V gene TRBV5-6; TRBD1 is a possible D gene (5 bases). The CDR3 is made up of 15 amino acids. CDR1 is SGHDT, CDR2 YYEEEE, per germline. Trimming cost V 1 base and J 2 bases, with 12 bases left between them. CDR3 coding DNA: TGTGCCAGCAGCTTGTTTGCAGGGCGGCAAGAGACCCAGTACTTC. The encoded protein is CASSLFAGRQETQYF.

The chain employs TRBV6-5 and TRBJ1-6; 8 bases are a match to TRBD1. This CDR3 has 14 residues. Trimming cost V 4 bases and J 10 bases; bases outside gene matches: 6. From germline, CDR1 is MNHEY and CDR2 SVGAGI. CDR3 amino acids: CASSLTGVGSPLHF. The CDR3 DNA sequence: TGTGCCAGCAGTTTGACAGGGGTTGGATCACCCCTCCACTTT.